A single sample is the source of the 25 T cell receptor beta chains below, sequenced in a study of regulatory T cells in long-lasting Graves disease. TCR beta libraries were built with iRepertoire HTBI primers and Arm-PCR of CDR3 regions. TCRdb re-analysed the multiplex PCR reads in MiXCR, keeping a single row per CDR3 protein. The table records about 430,000 distinct CDR3 sequences, about 15% of them present only once. Time point given: newly diagnosed GD, antithyroid drugs for less than 3 months. RNA extracted from PBMCs served as the sequencing template. These data were also filed under a second study, of T cells in Graves' hyperthyroidism and ophthalmopathy.

Material: peripheral blood mononuclear cells (PBMCs), obtained at new diagnosis, from a patient treated with antithyroid drugs. These TCRs come from a woman aged 40 to 49 with Graves disease.

In this sample, this clonotype turned up many times. This chain joins TRBV28 and TRBJ2-7; 12 bases are shared with TRBD2. The V and J ends lost 6 bases and 1 base, in that order; junction bases with no gene match: 10. The V gene's germline CDR1 is MDHEN and CDR2 SYDVKM. The CDR3 is 17 residues long. CDR3 region: CASSLTGTSGFSYEQYF. In DNA, the CDR3 is TGTGCCAGCAGCCTCACGGGGACTAGCGGGTTTTCCTACGAGCAGTACTTC.

This clonotype was seen repeatedly, ten times or more. The V and J genes are TRBV7-6 and TRBJ2-5, with 11 nucleotides matching TRBD2. This CDR3 has 18 amino acids. The V gene's germline CDR1 is SGHVS and CDR2 FNYEAQ. V lost 0 bases, J lost 3 bases, and 9 bases stayed unmatched. CDR3 region: CASSLARRTSGFKETQYF. CDR3 bases: TGTGCCAGCAGCTTAGCCCGCCGGACTAGCGGGTTTAAAGAGACCCAGTACTTC.

This clonotype was seen many times. The rearrangement joins TRBV11-2 to TRBJ2-3; D gene ambiguous. Germline-derived CDR1 and CDR2 are SGHAT and FQNNGV. Deletions cut 4 bases from V and 0 bases from J, with 5 bases between. The CDR3 length is 13 residues. As DNA, the CDR3 is TGTGCCAGCAGCTCCGAGAGCACAGATACGCAGTATTTT. Its protein is CASSSESTDTQYF.

The chain is built from TRBV25-1 and TRBJ2-7, with D possibly TRBD1 on 6 matching bases. Trimming removed 3 bases from V and 4 bases from J, with 10 bases in between. This CDR3 contains 13 residues. From germline, CDR1 is MGHDK and CDR2 SYGVNS. The CDR3 bases are TGTGCCAGCAGTGAGAGGGGGATGTACGAGCAGTACTTC. It is translated as CASSERGMYEQYF.

At least ten counts were recorded for this clonotype. The chain joins TRBV12-3 or TRBV12-4 to TRBJ2-1; D is undetermined. V was cut by 0 bases and J by 8 bases, with 8 bases left in between. The CDR3 sequence is 13 residues long. As DNA, the CDR3 is TGTGCCAGCAGTTTAGCGACATCGGATGAGCAGTTCTTC. It translates to CASSLATSDEQFF.

The chain links TRBV4-1 to TRBJ2-3; D may be TRBD1 (6 bases). The CDR3 runs 15 residues. Germline loops: CDR1 MGHRA, CDR2 YSYEKL. Trimming pared 3 bases from V and 7 bases from J, leaving 17 bases between. CDR3 bases: TGCGCCAGCAGCCAGAACATGGGGGCAGGTCATACGCAGTATTTT. Translation gives CASSQNMGAGHTQYF.

This clonotype was observed at least ten times. This chain links TRBV12-3 or TRBV12-4 with TRBJ2-3; a possible D gene is TRBD2 (5 bases). The V and J ends lost 2 bases and 6 bases respectively, with 12 bases between them. The length of the CDR3 is 14 residues. The chain's CDR3 is CASSLSSGWDTQYF. The CDR3 nucleotides are TGTGCCAGCAGTTTAAGTTCGGGGTGGGATACGCAGTATTTT.

This clonotype was seen ten or more times. The rearrangement links TRBV28 to TRBJ2-7, with no clear D. Deletions cut 4 bases from V and 0 bases from J, with 7 bases between. Per germline, CDR1 MDHEN and CDR2 SYDVKM. This CDR3 contains 13 residues. DNA for the CDR3: TGTGCCAGCAGTTCGCTATACTCCTACGAGCAGTACTTC. Protein: CASSSLYSYEQYF.

The rearrangement uses TRBV12-3 or TRBV12-4 and TRBJ2-7; 10 bases agree with TRBD1. The trim removed 3 bases at V and 7 bases at J, leaving 9 bases unmatched. CDR3 length equals 15 residues. Written as DNA, the CDR3 is TGTGCCAGCAGTTTGGGTGGGACAGGGGCCTGGGAGCAGTACTTC. This encodes CASSLGGTGAWEQYF.

At least ten counts were recorded for this clonotype. The J gene is TRBJ2-7, the V gene TRBV2; no reliable D call. The length of the CDR3 is 13 residues. Trimming took 4 bases from V and 1 from J, leaving 8 bases between them. Germline V CDR1 and CDR2: SNHLY, FYNNEI. The CDR3 coding sequence is TGTGCCAGCAGTGGGGTCGGTTCCTACGAGCAGTACTTC. Translation gives CASSGVGSYEQYF.

In its sample, this clonotype was seen many times. V gene TRBV12-5 combines with J gene TRBJ2-7, with 11 nucleotides matching TRBD1. The junction had 7 bases not matched to a gene; V was cut back by 6 bases and J by 6 bases. CDR1 LGHNT and CDR2 FRNRAP come from the germline V gene. The CDR3 sequence is 14 residues long. For the CDR3, the DNA is TGTGCTAGTGGCCCTAGGGACAGGGGGGGCGAGCAGTACTTC. Amino acids: CASGPRDRGGEQYF.

Points on this clonotype: The junction departs from the called germline gene at one end, perhaps through a read error. The CDR3 reads CSASTTDLLPDTQCF. The CDR3 nucleotides read TGCAGTGCTAGTACTACAGACCTTCTCCCAGATACGCAGTGTTTT. The rearrangement joins TRBV20-1 to TRBJ2-3; D gene uncertain. CDR3 length: 15 amino acids. Germline V CDR1 and CDR2: DFQATT, SNEGSKA (reference sequence).

This clonotype was observed a handful of times. The chain joins TRBV28 to TRBJ1-1, with a possible D match to TRBD1 (5 bases). With 4 bases removed from V and 0 bases from J, the gap between germline ends came to 12 bases. Germline CDR1 is MDHEN and CDR2 is SYDVKM. This CDR3 region has 15 residues. The CDR3 nucleotides read TGTGCCAGCAGTTATCGGGGGAACATGAACACTGAAGCTTTCTTT. Encoded protein: CASSYRGNMNTEAFF.

This clonotype was seen at least ten times. The chain uses TRBV11-2 and TRBJ2-2; perhaps TRBD2 as D (5 bases). Trimming took off 0 bases at V and 8 bases at J, with 19 bases between the two ends. Per germline, CDR1 SGHAT and CDR2 FQNNGV. This CDR3 comprises 17 residues. DNA of the CDR3: TGTGCCAGCAGCTTAGATCGTAGAACTAGGGCACCGGGGGAGCTGTTTTTT. Protein product: CASSLDRRTRAPGELFF.

This clonotype was counted a few times. The J gene is TRBJ2-7, the V gene TRBV18; 9 bases fit TRBD1. J was trimmed by 3 bases and V by 2 bases; bases with no gene match: 8. Germline CDR1 and CDR2: KGHSH and LQKENI. The CDR3 contains 16 residues. The CDR3 is CASSPSVGQGHYEQYF. The CDR3 coding sequence is TGTGCCAGCTCACCATCTGTGGGACAGGGCCACTACGAGCAGTACTTC.

To note about this clonotype: A much bigger clone sits one base away, suggesting this may be a read error. The V call is TRBV5-8, the J call TRBJ2-1, with 7 bases that match TRBD2. The length of the CDR3 is 14 residues. Germline CDR1 reads SGHTS; CDR2 reads YDEGEE. The CDR3 is CVSRWRREYNEQFF. For the CDR3, the DNA is TGTGTCAGCAGGTGGCGGCGGGAGTACAATGAGCAGTTCTTC. Using reference TRBV5-8 and TRBJ2-1 for the parts outside the CDR3, the full variable domain is EAGVTQSPTHLIKTRGQQATLRCSPISGHTSVYWYQQALGLGLQFLLWYDEGEERNRGNFPPRFSGRQFPNYSSELNVNALELEDSALYLCVSRWRREYNEQFFGPGTRLTVL.

J is TRBJ1-3 and V is TRBV28; D perhaps matches TRBD1 (5 bases). CDR1 and CDR2 (germline): MDHEN, SYDVKM. The CDR3 totals 13 residues. V lost 1 base to trimming and J lost 8 bases, with 9 bases between them. CDR3 amino acids: CASSLSWGDTIYF. As DNA, the CDR3 is TGTGCCAGCAGTTTATCCTGGGGGGACACCATATATTTT.

This clonotype came up many times. This chain links TRBV7-8 with TRBJ2-2; 7 positions match TRBD2. CDR3 size: 14 residues. Germline V gene data show CDR1 as SGHVS and CDR2 as FQNEAQ. V was pared by 5 bases and J by 7 bases, with 7 bases of the junction left unmatched. The CDR3 is CASSGGSISGELFF. The CDR3 DNA reads as TGTGCCAGCAGCGGCGGGAGTATTAGCGGGGAGCTGTTTTTT. The variable domain in full, completed from reference TRBV7-8 and TRBJ2-2, reads GAGVSQSPRYKVAKRGQDVALRCDPISGHVSLFWYQQALGQGPEFLTYFQNEAQLDKSGLPSDRFFAERPEGSVSTLKIQRTQQEDSAVYLCASSGGSISGELFFGEGSRLTVL.

The chain uses TRBV15 and TRBJ1-5; D is unclear. CDR1 LNHNV and CDR2 YYDKDF come from the germline V gene (reference sequence). The CDR3 has 14 amino acids. Trimming took off 0 bases at V and 0 bases at J, with 3 bases between the two ends. The CDR3: CATSRDSSNQPQHF. CDR3 bases: TGTGCCACCAGCAGAGATTCTAGCAATCAGCCCCAGCATTTT.

A note on this clonotype: Just one base apart from a much larger clone, this may be a read error. This sequence joins TRBV7-9 and TRBJ2-7, with D perhaps matching TRBD2 (6 bases). Germline CDR1 SEHNR, CDR2 FQNEAQ (reference sequence). V lost 5 bases, J lost 2 bases, and 13 bases lay in between. This CDR3 is built from 14 residues. DNA of the CDR3: TGTGCCAGCAGCATCACCGGGAGTACCTACGAGCAGTACTTC. Protein product: CASSITGSTYEQYF. Full variable domain (rest looked up from reference TRBV7-9 and TRBJ2-7): DTGVSQNPRHKITKRGQNVTFRCDPISEHNRLYWYRQTLGQGPEFLTYFQNEAQLEKSRLLSDRFSAERPKGSFSTLEIQRTEQGDSAMYLCASSITGSTYEQYFGPGTRLTVT.

This clonotype was recorded many times. Relative to the germline gene, one junction end is altered; a read error may explain this. The genes are TRBV12-3 or TRBV12-4 and TRBJ1-6; 12 bases line up with TRBD1. The length of the CDR3 is 12 residues. CDR3: CASSLGQGAPAF. In DNA, the CDR3 is TGTGCCAGCAGTTTGGGACAGGGGGCTCCAGCTTTT.

The chain couples TRBV20-1 to TRBJ2-7; possible D gene TRBD2, 6 bases. The CDR3 totals 12 residues. V was clipped by 3 bases and J by 5 bases, with 11 bases between them. From germline, CDR1 is DFQATT and CDR2 SNEGSKA (reference sequence). DNA of the CDR3: TGCAGTGCTAGCGGGGGTATAGACGAGCAGTACTTC. Its translation: CSASGGIDEQYF.

The chain has TRBV14 and TRBJ2-1; 9 positions match TRBD2. This CDR3 contains 17 residues. Germline CDR1 reads SGHDN; CDR2 reads FVKESK. The V and J ends lost 3 bases and 4 bases, in that order; junction bases with no gene match: 10. The CDR3 DNA is TGTGCCAGCAGCCAGTTCCTCACTAGCGGGCCATACAATGAGCAGTTCTTC. Translation gives CASSQFLTSGPYNEQFF.

V is TRBV11-2 and J is TRBJ2-5, with 7 bases fitting TRBD1. The CDR3 runs to 15 residues. CDR1 and CDR2 from the germline V gene are SGHAT and FQNNGV. Trimming removed 2 bases from V and 2 bases from J; junction bases left unmatched: 5. The CDR3 DNA reads TGTGCCAGCAGCTTAAGTTGGGACAGACAAGAGACCCAGTACTTC. It specifies CASSLSWDRQETQYF.

The gene calls are TRBV5-4 and TRBJ1-2; no clear D. The CDR3 is 15 residues long. The germline V and J ends were trimmed by 1 base and 3 bases, with 13 bases remaining between them. Germline V gene sequence: CDR1 SGHNT, CDR2 YYREEE (reference sequence). CDR3 in DNA: TGTGCCAGCAGCTTGATCGGGGTTGTGGACTATGGCTACACCTTC. Protein: CASSLIGVVDYGYTF.